The text below deals with one T cell receptor (beta chain). What it binds is unknown. A junction boundary mismatches the germline segment, possibly from a read error. This entry belongs to a study of blood T cells in healthy people across ages. Study results and caveats: From one million sequenced T cells, diversity estimates were lower bounds.

Primed by a sample-barcoded 5' primer and a J-beta primer mix, a second PCR proceeded for about 6 to 12 cycles. A 12-random-nucleotide template-switch adaptor tagged each cDNA molecule. MiXCR, applied by TCRdb to the 5' RACE reads, yields one record per CDR3 protein. The repertoire has roughly 1,000,000 distinct CDR3 sequences, around 27% of them found once; the top ten carry about 0.72%. The same sample was also used in a study of T cells of mothers and their children. That paper adds: Donation was provided by three healthy Caucasian mothers along with their six children. Each mother gave over 8 million TCR beta CDR3 reads; each child, about 3 million.

Sequenced: blood. The source of this sequence is a girl between 2 and 10 years old in good health.

CDR3 region: CAGRGLMENEQFF. CDR3 nucleotides: TGTGCCGGCAGAGGATTGATGGAGAATGAGCAGTTCTTC. The rearrangement uses TRBV2 and TRBJ2-5; no definite D call. The end of the DNA aligns better with TRBJ2-1, so the J call may be wrong. This CDR3 has 13 amino acids. CDR1 and CDR2 (germline): SNHLY, FYNNEI.